Listed below are T cell receptor beta chains from one sample, sequenced in a study of blood T cell repertoires in COVID-19. Clones were sequenced by immunoSEQ multiplex PCR, and TCRdb holds only the in-frame ones, with some missing. The table lists 95,000 to 100,000 clones, 86% of them singletons. The sequenced sample was peripheral blood. The receptors come from an elderly man with acute or convalescent COVID-19. Both conserved end residues are part of each CDR3. The D gene is left open where the match is weak. Size tells how often a clone was seen (once, few, many) or the class of an expanded clone, and some rows leave it out.

D	length	size	V	J	DNA	CDR3
-	15	-	TRBV14	TRBJ2-1	TGTGCCAGCAGCCAAGTTAAGAGCTCCTACAATGAGCAGTTCTTC	CASSQVKSSYNEQFF
-	16	-	TRBV10-3	TRBJ2-7	TGTGCCATCAGTGAGTCGGGGCGCGGGGTCCGGCCCGAGCAGTACTTC	CAISESGRGVRPEQYF
TRBD2	18	-	TRBV5-1	TRBJ2-4	TGCGCCAGCAGCACGGGACTAGCGGGAGTTTGGGCCAAAAACATTCAGTACTTC	CASSTGLAGVWAKNIQYF
-	18	-	TRBV4-3	TRBJ2-1	TGCGCCAGCAGCCAGAGGAGTCCCTCGGCGGGCGATTTAGGAGAGCAGTTCTTC	CASSQRSPSAGDLGEQFF
TRBD1	17	-	TRBV4-1	TRBJ2-3	TGCGCCAGCAGCCCAGGGACAGGGCATCCTAGCACAGATACGCAGTATTTT	CASSPGTGHPSTDTQYF
-	19	once	TRBV10-1	TRBJ1-6	TGCGCCAGCAGTGAGTCAGGCCCCGGGGGGTTCCCCTATAATTCACCCCTCCACTTT	CASSESGPGGFPYNSPLHF
-	12	-	TRBV12-3/TRBV12-4	TRBJ2-7	TGTGCCAGCAGTTCCCAGGGCTACGAGCAGTACTTC	CASSSQGYEQYF
-	13	once	TRBV6-6	TRBJ2-3	TGTGCCAGCAGGGGGCTCGTCGCAGATACGCAGTATTTT	CASRGLVADTQYF
TRBD1	11	-	TRBV20-1	TRBJ1-1	TGCAGTGCTGACAGGGTACCCGAAGCTTTCTTT	CSADRVPEAFF
-	15	-	TRBV11-1	TRBJ2-3	TGTGCCAGCAGCTTAGGCCAAACTGCCATTGCTACGCAGTATTTT	CASSLGQTAIATQYF
TRBD2	15	once	TRBV19	TRBJ2-1	TGTGCCAGTAGTCTCCTAGCGGGAGGCTACAATGAGCAGTTCTTC	CASSLLAGGYNEQFF
TRBD1	12	-	TRBV30	TRBJ1-1	TGTGCCTGGGGACAGGGTGAGGCTGAAGCTTTCTTT	CAWGQGEAEAFF
-	13	-	TRBV11-2	TRBJ2-7	TGTGCCAGCAGCTTAGAACGAGGAGCCGAGCAGTACTTC	CASSLERGAEQYF
-	14	-	TRBV19	TRBJ2-2	TGTGCCAGTAGTGGGCAGGTGGGCACCGGGGAGCTGTTTTTT	CASSGQVGTGELFF
-	15	-	TRBV6-5	TRBJ2-3	TGTGCCAGCAGTTTCTCCCGGGTGAGCCCCGATACGCAGTATTTT	CASSFSRVSPDTQYF
TRBD2	19	-	TRBV5-1	TRBJ2-1	TGCGCCAGCAGCGGTCCGGGACTAGCGGGAGCGAACTCCTACAATGAGCAGTTCTTC	CASSGPGLAGANSYNEQFF
-	12	few	TRBV24-1	TRBJ2-1	TGTGCCACCAGTTCAGAGGTTAATGAGCAGTTCTTC	CATSSEVNEQFF
TRBD2	15	-	TRBV6-5	TRBJ2-5	TGTGCCAGCACTCCGGCGGGACTAGCGGAAGAGACCCAGTACTTC	CASTPAGLAEETQYF
TRBD1	15	once	TRBV5-1	TRBJ2-5	TGCGCCAGCAGCTCACTACAGGGGGCTTCAGAGACCCAGTACTTC	CASSSLQGASETQYF
TRBD1	15	-	TRBV9	TRBJ1-6	TGTGCCAGCAGCGGGGGGACAGGGGATAATTCACCCCTCCACTTT	CASSGGTGDNSPLHF
TRBD1	17	-	TRBV5-6	TRBJ1-6	TGTGCCAGCAGCTTGGCAGGGACAGGGCTTCTTAATTCACCCCTCCACTTT	CASSLAGTGLLNSPLHF
TRBD2	16	-	TRBV27	TRBJ2-5	TGTGCCAGCTCCCAACTGCTAGCGGGAGGAAGAGAGACCCAGTACTTC	CASSQLLAGGRETQYF
TRBD2	17	-	TRBV5-1	TRBJ2-3	TGCGCCAGCAGCTTGTTGTTACTAGCGGGAGCCCCGGATACGCAGTATTTT	CASSLLLLAGAPDTQYF
TRBD2	15	-	TRBV27	TRBJ2-5	TGTGCCAGCAGTTTTGTAGCGGGAGTGGGAAAGACCCAGTACTTC	CASSFVAGVGKTQYF
-	14	-	TRBV5-6	TRBJ2-7	TGTGCCAGCAGCCCCCGGGACTTCCTCCTCGAGCAGTACTTC	CASSPRDFLLEQYF
TRBD2	15	-	TRBV7-6	TRBJ2-1	TGTGCCAGCAGCTTTGGGAGCGGGAGCGTCAATGAGCAGTTCTTC	CASSFGSGSVNEQFF
TRBD2	14	-	TRBV12-5	TRBJ2-2	TGTGCTAGTGGTGGGACTAGCGAGTCCGGGGAGCTGTTTTTT	CASGGTSESGELFF
-	14	-	TRBV9	TRBJ2-6	TGTGCCAGCAGCGCTCCCTCTGGGGCCAACGTCCTGACTTTC	CASSAPSGANVLTF
-	15	-	TRBV10-3	TRBJ2-2	TGTGCCATCAGTGAGCGGGGGCGGGAGACCGGGGAGCTGTTTTTT	CAISERGRETGELFF
-	13	once	TRBV28	TRBJ1-5	TGTGCCAGCAGTTTACTGAGCAATCAGCCCCAGCATTTT	CASSLLSNQPQHF
-	13	-	TRBV24-1	TRBJ2-3	TGTGCCACCAGTGGACAGGAGTGGGATACGCAGTATTTT	CATSGQEWDTQYF
-	17	-	TRBV7-2	TRBJ2-7	TGTGCCAGCAGCTCCTCCCTTATCCGGGACTCGAGGGACGAGCAGTACTTC	CASSSSLIRDSRDEQYF
TRBD1	14	-	TRBV6-5	TRBJ2-7	TGTGCCAGCACCCCCCGGACAGGGTCCTACGAGCAGTACTTC	CASTPRTGSYEQYF
-	14	-	TRBV19	TRBJ1-3	TGTGCCAGTAGTATCGGCAGGGTTGGAAACACCATATATTTT	CASSIGRVGNTIYF
TRBD2	15	-	TRBV6-5	TRBJ2-1	TGTGCCAGCAGTCGTGGCCTAGCGGGAAAGAATGAGCAGTTCTTC	CASSRGLAGKNEQFF
-	13	few	TRBV6-2/TRBV6-3	TRBJ2-5	TGTGCCAGCAGTGGACAGCCCCAAGAGACCCAGTACTTC	CASSGQPQETQYF